A selection of T cell receptor beta chains follows, all from one sample in a study of T-cell memory formation after mild COVID-19. TCRdb analysed the 5' RACE reads with MiXCR anew, one entry per CDR3 protein. The repertoire holds 200,000 or so distinct CDR3 sequences, around 16% seen once, with 2% to 2.5% in the top ten. Sequencing was done on a sample of PBMCs or a T cell subset sorted from them (not recorded which). The source is an adult woman who had mild COVID-19 (a few samples of this study predate the infection). Cell type and time point are not known. CDR3s include the opening cysteine and the closing phenylalanine or tryptophan. The order of the fields is J gene, D gene, clone size, V gene, CDR3 protein, CDR3 DNA. D genes are given only for firm matches. The size of a clone is reported for some rows only, either as once, few or many, or as a class for expanded clones.

TRBJ1-5	TRBD1	.	TRBV6-6	CASRTGTGTGQPQHF	TGTGCCAGCAGAACCGGGACAGGGACCGGTCAGCCCCAGCATTTT
TRBJ2-5	.	few	TRBV12-3/TRBV12-4	CASSFGHSQETQYF	TGTGCCAGCAGTTTTGGGCATTCTCAGGAGACCCAGTACTTC
TRBJ2-5	TRBD1	few	TRBV6-5	CASSYGGTGKETQYF	TGTGCCAGCAGTTACGGGGGGACAGGAAAAGAGACCCAGTACTTC
TRBJ2-7	TRBD1	many	TRBV5-1	CASSGGTGSYEQYF	TGCGCCAGCAGCGGCGGGACAGGGAGCTACGAGCAGTACTTC
TRBJ1-1	.	few	TRBV7-9	CASSLRQREAFF	TGTGCCAGCAGCTTACGCCAGCGAGAAGCTTTCTTT
TRBJ1-2	TRBD1	few	TRBV20-1	CSAARGQGGYTF	TGCAGTGCTGCCAGGGGGCAAGGGGGCTACACCTTC
TRBJ1-5	.	.	TRBV20-1	CSAKETVNQPQHF	TGCAGTGCTAAGGAGACAGTCAATCAGCCCCAGCATTTT
TRBJ1-5	.	few	TRBV6-5	CASSPRAGNQPQHF	TGTGCCAGCAGTCCCCGGGCTGGCAATCAGCCCCAGCATTTT
TRBJ2-1	.	few	TRBV24-1	CATSDLPLGGKQFF	TGTGCCACCAGTGATTTGCCGTTGGGTGGGAAGCAGTTCTTC
TRBJ2-7	.	.	TRBV18	CASSPQGSSYEQYF	TGTGCCAGCTCACCACAGGGGAGCTCCTACGAGCAGTACTTC
TRBJ2-1	.	few	TRBV28	CASSYSEQFF	TGTGCCAGCAGCTACAGTGAGCAGTTCTTC
TRBJ1-1	.	.	TRBV12-3/TRBV12-4	CASSLERNTEAFF	TGTGCCAGCAGTTTGGAACGGAACACTGAAGCTTTCTTT
TRBJ2-2	TRBD1	few	TRBV5-1	CASSRQGDTGELFF	TGCGCCAGCAGCAGACAGGGGGACACCGGGGAGCTGTTTTTT
TRBJ1-1	.	.	TRBV7-9	CASSLEGGRTNTEAFF	TGTGCCAGCAGCTTAGAGGGGGGACGTACGAACACTGAAGCTTTCTTT
TRBJ1-2	TRBD1	.	TRBV12-3/TRBV12-4	CASSLTRQGAYYGYTF	TGTGCCAGCAGTCTAACTCGACAGGGGGCGTACTATGGCTACACCTTC
TRBJ2-1	.	few	TRBV6-5	CASSYSERSYNEQFF	TGTGCCAGCAGTTACTCGGAACGCTCCTACAATGAGCAGTTCTTC
TRBJ1-2	.	.	TRBV7-9	CASSSAELGPYGYTF	TGTGCCAGCAGCTCCGCGGAACTGGGCCCCTATGGCTACACCTTC
TRBJ2-4	.	few	TRBV25-1	CASSGPRRGKNIQYF	TGTGCCAGCAGTGGGCCTCGACGGGGCAAAAACATTCAGTACTTC
TRBJ2-3	.	few	TRBV30	CAWRRVTDTQYF	TGTGCCTGGAGGCGGGTCACAGATACGCAGTATTTT
TRBJ1-2	.	few	TRBV27	CASSLGRGRLGYGYTF	TGTGCCAGCAGTTTAGGCCGGGGAAGGCTGGGGTATGGCTACACCTTC
TRBJ2-7	.	.	TRBV10-3	CAISSTGYYEQYF	TGTGCCATCAGTTCCACAGGTTACTACGAGCAGTACTTC
TRBJ1-1	.	few	TRBV18	CASSQGTGEAFF	TGTGCCAGCTCACAGGGCACGGGTGAAGCTTTCTTT
TRBJ1-4	.	few	TRBV2	CASSDSRAPAEKLFF	TGTGCCAGCAGTGATAGCAGGGCACCTGCTGAAAAACTGTTTTTT
TRBJ2-3	.	.	TRBV7-3	CASSSGGEDTQYF	TGTGCCAGCAGCTCGGGGGGCGAAGATACGCAGTATTTT
TRBJ2-2	.	few	TRBV5-1	CASSLYGGLNTGELFF	TGCGCCAGCAGCTTATACGGAGGGTTAAACACCGGGGAGCTGTTTTTT
TRBJ2-5	.	.	TRBV5-1	CASSLSLGGETQYF	TGCGCCAGCAGCTTATCGTTGGGGGGAGAGACCCAGTACTTC
TRBJ1-2	.	few	TRBV10-3	CAISDKGYTGYTF	TGTGCCATCAGTGACAAGGGGTACACTGGCTACACCTTC
TRBJ1-2	.	.	TRBV12-3/TRBV12-4	CASSLFGTDMGGYTF	TGTGCCAGCAGTTTATTCGGCACCGACATGGGGGGCTACACCTTC
TRBJ2-2	.	.	TRBV6-5	CASSLLDGELFF	TGTGCCAGCAGTCTTCTGGACGGGGAGCTGTTTTTT
TRBJ2-6	TRBD1	.	TRBV20-1	CSATQGVGANVLTF	TGCAGTGCTACACAGGGGGTTGGGGCCAACGTCCTGACTTTC
TRBJ2-1	.	few	TRBV12-3/TRBV12-4	CASSLDRWSGYNEQFF	TGTGCCAGCAGTTTGGATAGGTGGTCGGGCTATAATGAGCAGTTCTTC
TRBJ1-3	.	few	TRBV7-2	CASSYTFSSNSGNTIYF	TGTGCCAGCAGCTACACATTTTCGTCTAACTCTGGAAACACCATATATTTT
TRBJ2-1	.	.	TRBV11-1	CASSPERNEQFF	TGTGCCAGCAGCCCGGAAAGGAATGAGCAGTTCTTC
TRBJ2-4	.	.	TRBV6-6	CASSYSREVTNIQYF	TGTGCCAGCAGTTACTCGCGTGAAGTTACGAACATTCAGTACTTC
TRBJ2-6	.	.	TRBV4-2	CASSQISGANVLTF	TGTGCCAGCAGCCAGATCTCTGGGGCCAACGTCCTGACTTTC
TRBJ2-7	TRBD1	many	TRBV20-1	CSAAGTGGYLYEQYF	TGCAGTGCCGCCGGGACAGGGGGTTACCTCTACGAGCAGTACTTC
TRBJ2-1	TRBD2	.	TRBV19	CASSISGSGRGYNEQFF	TGTGCCAGTAGTATTTCGGGAAGCGGGAGAGGCTACAATGAGCAGTTCTTC
TRBJ1-2	TRBD1	few	TRBV12-3/TRBV12-4	CASKTDRGGQRGRYGYTF	TGTGCCAGCAAAACCGACAGGGGAGGGCAACGGGGTCGCTATGGCTACACCTTC
TRBJ2-3	TRBD2	.	TRBV12-3/TRBV12-4	CASSSRVAGGTDTQYF	TGTGCCAGCAGTTCCAGGGTGGCGGGGGGCACAGATACGCAGTATTTT
TRBJ2-1	.	few	TRBV9	CASSANPGMGNEQFF	TGTGCCAGCAGCGCTAATCCAGGGATGGGCAATGAGCAGTTCTTC
TRBJ1-6	TRBD1	few	TRBV7-9	CASSRTGLNSPLHF	TGTGCCAGCAGCCGGACAGGGTTGAATTCACCCCTCCACTTT
TRBJ1-1	.	few	TRBV5-1	CASSLAGGSNTEAFF	TGCGCCAGCAGCTTGGCGGGGGGATCGAACACTGAAGCTTTCTTT